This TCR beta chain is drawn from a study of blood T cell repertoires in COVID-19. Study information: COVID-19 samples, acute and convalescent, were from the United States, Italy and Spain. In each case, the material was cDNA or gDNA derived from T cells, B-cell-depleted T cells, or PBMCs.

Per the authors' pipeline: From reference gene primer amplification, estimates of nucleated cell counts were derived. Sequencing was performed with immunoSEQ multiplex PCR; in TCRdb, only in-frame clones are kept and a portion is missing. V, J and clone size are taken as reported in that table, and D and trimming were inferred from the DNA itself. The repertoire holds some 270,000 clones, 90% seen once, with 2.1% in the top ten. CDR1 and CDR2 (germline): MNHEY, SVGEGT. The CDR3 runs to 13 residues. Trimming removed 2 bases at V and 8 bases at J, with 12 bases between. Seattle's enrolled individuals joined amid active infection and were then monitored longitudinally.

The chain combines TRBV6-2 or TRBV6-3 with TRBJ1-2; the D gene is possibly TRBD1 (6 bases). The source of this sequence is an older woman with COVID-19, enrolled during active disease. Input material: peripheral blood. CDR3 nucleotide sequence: TGTGCCAGCAGTTACGGCGCGCAGGGGGGCTACACCTTC. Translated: CASSYGAQGGYTF.